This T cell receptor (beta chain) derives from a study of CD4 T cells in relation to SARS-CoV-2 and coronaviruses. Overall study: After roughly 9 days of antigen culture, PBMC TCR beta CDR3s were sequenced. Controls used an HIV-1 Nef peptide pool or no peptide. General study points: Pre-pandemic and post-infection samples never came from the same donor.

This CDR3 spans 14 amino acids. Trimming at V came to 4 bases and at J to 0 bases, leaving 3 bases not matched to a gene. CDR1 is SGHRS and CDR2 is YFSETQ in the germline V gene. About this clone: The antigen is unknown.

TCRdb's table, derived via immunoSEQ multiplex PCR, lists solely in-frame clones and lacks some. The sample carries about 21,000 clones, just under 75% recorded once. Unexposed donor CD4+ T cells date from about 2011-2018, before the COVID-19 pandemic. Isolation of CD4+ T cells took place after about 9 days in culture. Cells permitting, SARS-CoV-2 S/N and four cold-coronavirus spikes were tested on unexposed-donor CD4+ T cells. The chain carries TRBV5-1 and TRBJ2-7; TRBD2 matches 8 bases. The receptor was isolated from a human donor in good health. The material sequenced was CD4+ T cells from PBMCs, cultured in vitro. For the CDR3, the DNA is TGCGCCAGCAGCCTAGCGGGTAGCTCCTACGAGCAGTACTTC. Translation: CASSLAGSSYEQYF.